This TCR beta chain was captured in a study of blood T cells in healthy people across ages. In the case of this clonotype: Its specificity is unknown.

The V and J ends lost 2 bases and 5 bases respectively, with 12 bases between them. Germline V gene data show CDR1 as MNHEY and CDR2 as SVGAGI. The CDR3 totals 14 residues. Through a sample-barcoded 5' primer and a J-beta primer mix, a second PCR was run for about 6 to 11 cycles. TCRdb re-called the 5' RACE reads through MiXCR, storing one row per CDR3 protein. The data show around 500,000 distinct CDR3 sequences, around 48% seen once. Study outcomes and limitations: CMV status of donors was not determined, possibly confounding expanded clonotype changes.

This chain connects TRBV6-5 to TRBJ2-5; unclear D gene. Sample: blood. The sequence was collected from an elderly man in good health. In nucleotides, the CDR3 is TGTGCCAGCAGTTACACTTCCTTCCGGGAGACCCAGTACTTC. It yields the protein CASSYTSFRETQYF.